A selection of T cell receptor beta chains follows, all from one sample in a study of blood T cells in healthy people across ages. TCRdb redid the calling of the 5' RACE reads with MiXCR, one entry per CDR3 protein. The table has more than 1,400,000 distinct CDR3 sequences, roughly 45% seen once. The specimen was blood. All receptors derive from a woman aged 18 to 35 in good health. CDR3s include the opening cysteine and the closing phenylalanine or tryptophan. D genes are given only for firm matches. Clone size appears in some rows only: once, few, many, or a class for an expanded clone.

v_call: TRBV28
clone_size: NA
d_call: NA
j_call: TRBJ1-1
cdr3_aa: CASSLQGVQTEAFF
cdr3_nt: TGTGCCAGCAGTTTACAGGGAGTGCAGACTGAAGCTTTCTTT

v_call: TRBV7-9
clone_size: few
d_call: TRBD2
j_call: TRBJ2-1
cdr3_aa: CASIWRGGEDEQFF
cdr3_nt: TGTGCCAGCATCTGGCGGGGGGGCGAGGATGAGCAGTTCTTC

v_call: TRBV7-6
clone_size: NA
d_call: NA
j_call: TRBJ2-7
cdr3_aa: CASSLGGTFSYEQYF
cdr3_nt: TGTGCCAGCAGCTTAGGCGGGACCTTCTCCTACGAGCAGTACTTC

v_call: TRBV27
clone_size: NA
d_call: TRBD2
j_call: TRBJ2-1
cdr3_aa: CASSLASGGGGEQFF
cdr3_nt: TGTGCCAGCAGTTTGGCTAGCGGGGGGGGTGGTGAGCAGTTCTTC

v_call: TRBV4-1
clone_size: NA
d_call: NA
j_call: TRBJ1-5
cdr3_aa: CASSPGSDISNQPEHF
cdr3_nt: TGCGCCAGCAGCCCAGGGAGCGATATTAGCAATCAGCCCGAGCATTTT

v_call: TRBV11-2
clone_size: few
d_call: NA
j_call: TRBJ1-2
cdr3_aa: CASSLDPGANYGYTF
cdr3_nt: TGTGCCAGCAGCTTAGATCCCGGGGCGAACTATGGCTACACCTTC

v_call: TRBV28
clone_size: NA
d_call: NA
j_call: TRBJ2-3
cdr3_aa: CASSLPGVDTDTQYF
cdr3_nt: TGTGCCAGCAGTTTACCGGGAGTGGACACAGATACGCAGTATTTT

v_call: TRBV15
clone_size: few
d_call: TRBD1
j_call: TRBJ1-4
cdr3_aa: CATSRVAGQGFRTNEKLFF
cdr3_nt: TGTGCCACCAGCAGAGTAGCGGGACAGGGATTTCGAACTAATGAAAAACTGTTTTTT

v_call: TRBV13
clone_size: NA
d_call: NA
j_call: TRBJ2-7
cdr3_aa: CASSLDAGATYNEQYF
cdr3_nt: TGTGCCAGCAGCTTAGATGCCGGGGCCACCTACAATGAGCAGTACTTC

v_call: TRBV6-5
clone_size: NA
d_call: NA
j_call: TRBJ2-7
cdr3_aa: CASSYWAGDYYEQCF
cdr3_nt: TGTGCCAGCAGTTACTGGGCAGGGGACTACTACGAGCAGTGCTTC

v_call: TRBV25-1
clone_size: few
d_call: TRBD2
j_call: TRBJ2-3
cdr3_aa: CASSDTSGSPDTQYF
cdr3_nt: TGTGCCAGCAGTGATACTAGCGGTTCCCCCGATACGCAGTATTTT

v_call: TRBV19
clone_size: few
d_call: NA
j_call: TRBJ2-1
cdr3_aa: CASSIHSRDEQFF
cdr3_nt: TGTGCCAGTAGTATTCACTCTAGGGATGAGCAGTTCTTC

v_call: TRBV30
clone_size: NA
d_call: NA
j_call: TRBJ1-5
cdr3_aa: CAWRGPGNQPQHF
cdr3_nt: TGTGCCTGGAGGGGCCCGGGAAACCAGCCCCAGCATTTT

v_call: TRBV3-1
clone_size: few
d_call: NA
j_call: TRBJ2-4
cdr3_aa: CASSQVPKNIQYF
cdr3_nt: TGTGCCAGCAGCCAAGTTCCCAAAAACATTCAGTACTTC

v_call: TRBV27
clone_size: NA
d_call: NA
j_call: TRBJ1-6
cdr3_aa: CASSPGNSLLHF
cdr3_nt: TGTGCCAGCAGTCCCGGAAATTCACTCCTCCACTTT

v_call: TRBV29-1
clone_size: few
d_call: NA
j_call: TRBJ1-2
cdr3_aa: CSVGGEWGYTF
cdr3_nt: TGCAGCGTTGGGGGGGAGTGGGGCTACACCTTC

v_call: TRBV5-1
clone_size: few
d_call: NA
j_call: TRBJ1-2
cdr3_aa: CASSSGPGYTF
cdr3_nt: TGCGCCAGCAGCTCGGGGCCTGGCTACACCTTC

v_call: TRBV7-9
clone_size: many
d_call: TRBD1
j_call: TRBJ2-3
cdr3_aa: CASSLGDRGLKDTQYF
cdr3_nt: TGTGCCAGCAGCTTAGGGGACAGGGGGTTAAAGGATACGCAGTATTTT

v_call: TRBV7-9
clone_size: NA
d_call: NA
j_call: TRBJ2-7
cdr3_aa: CASTLLGSYEQYF
cdr3_nt: TGTGCCAGCACCCTGCTAGGAAGTTACGAGCAGTACTTC

v_call: TRBV7-4
clone_size: NA
d_call: NA
j_call: TRBJ2-2
cdr3_aa: CASTPGLGGNTGELFF
cdr3_nt: TGTGCCAGCACCCCGGGATTGGGGGGGAACACCGGGGAGCTGTTTTTT

v_call: TRBV30
clone_size: few
d_call: NA
j_call: TRBJ2-1
cdr3_aa: CAWSATSYNEQFF
cdr3_nt: TGTGCCTGGAGTGCCACTAGCTACAATGAGCAGTTCTTC

v_call: TRBV5-1
clone_size: few
d_call: TRBD2
j_call: TRBJ2-3
cdr3_aa: CASSLASSGGYTDTQYF
cdr3_nt: TGCGCCAGCAGCTTGGCCTCTAGCGGGGGGTACACAGATACGCAGTATTTT

v_call: TRBV20-1
clone_size: NA
d_call: NA
j_call: TRBJ2-6
cdr3_aa: CSARDGSGANVLTF
cdr3_nt: TGCAGTGCTAGGGACGGCTCTGGGGCCAACGTCCTGACTTTC